This TCR beta chain was captured by sequencing in a study of Ad26.COV2.S vaccination and SARS-CoV-2 variants. There are 15 residues in the CDR3. V lost 4 bases to trimming and J lost 0 bases, with 9 bases between them. In germline, CDR1 is LGHDT, CDR2 YNNKEL (reference sequence). In regard to this clone: The antigen is unknown.

The treatment: some 20 received Ad26.COV2.S at low or high dose, single or two shots; several received placebo; per-sample allocation not given. Samples came from day 63 after the first vaccine or placebo injection. The data were produced by immunoSEQ multiplex PCR, yet TCRdb's version contains in-frame clones alone and is incomplete. The sample holds some 480,000 clones, 87% seen once. Findings and limits, study-wide: Compared with placebo recipients, vaccine recipients had higher spike-specific TCR breadth. An underestimation of total T cell responses may have resulted from the TCR breadth and depth analyses.

V and J are TRBV3-1 (or the pseudogene TRBV3-2) and TRBJ1-4; D not certain. The sequence was obtained from a person between 18 and 60 years old who received the Ad26.COV2.S COVID-19 vaccine or a placebo. The input for sequencing was peripheral blood, taken in a trial of Ad26.COV2.S vaccine versus placebo. The CDR3: CASSRVVATNEKLFF. The CDR3 DNA reads TGTGCCAGCAGCCGAGTTGTTGCAACTAATGAAAAACTGTTTTTT.